Listed below are T cell receptor beta chains from one sample, sequenced in a study of blood T cell repertoires in COVID-19. TCRdb keeps only in-frame clones here, not all; method: immunoSEQ multiplex PCR. Altogether 140,000 to 150,000 clones are present, 84% being singletons, with the ten largest covering 40% to 55%. The sequencing sample was made of peripheral blood. These receptors were collected from a human donor in a cohort sampled during active COVID-19. The CDR3 runs from the conserved cysteine through the conserved F or W.

v_gene	j_gene	CDR3aa
TRBV28	TRBJ1-1	CASRREKGMGTEAFF
TRBV3-1/TRBV3-2	TRBJ1-2	CASSQDKGGRGYGYTF
TRBV2	TRBJ2-3	CASSDGTSGGRTQYF
TRBV6-2/TRBV6-3	TRBJ1-2	CASSDRPDVYTF
TRBV5-6	TRBJ2-1	CASSRQENEQFF
TRBV5-5	TRBJ1-2	CASSPIPPGQGAFSYGYTF
TRBV7-7	TRBJ2-5	CASSSGTGGGETQYF
TRBV11-2	TRBJ1-1	CASSLARLGAFF
TRBV5-8	TRBJ2-7	CASSFRVIGGNYEQYF
TRBV14	TRBJ1-3	CASSPRIGNTIYF
TRBV5-4	TRBJ1-1	CASSLGGTGGLEAFF
TRBV6-5	TRBJ2-7	CATNPDRVINEQYF
TRBV11-3	TRBJ2-3	CASSTRSQRGSTDTQYF
TRBV7-3	TRBJ1-1	CASSAGILTEAFF
TRBV4-2	TRBJ1-2	CASSQESQGGDGYTF
TRBV7-2	TRBJ1-5	CASSLWGGSSNQPQHF
TRBV2	TRBJ1-6	CASTTFRNNSPLHF
TRBV10-3	TRBJ1-5	CAISESPAGTGPQHF
TRBV3-1/TRBV3-2	TRBJ2-1	CASRGTSASEQFF
TRBV27	TRBJ2-2	CASSRVWRGTGELFF
TRBV7-2	TRBJ1-5	CASSPGQGRGQPQHF
TRBV4-3	TRBJ1-2	CASTYTDSANYGYTF
TRBV5-1	TRBJ2-5	CASSSQGLQETQYF
TRBV9	TRBJ2-5	CASSVSGGGTQETQYF
TRBV6-5	TRBJ2-3	CASSYSPGETQYF
TRBV19	TRBJ1-1	CASSIGREGTEAFF
TRBV7-6	TRBJ2-5	CASSRQGSETQYF
TRBV7-2	TRBJ2-1	CASSPYTSGRSRNEQFF
TRBV10-3	TRBJ1-1	CAINDGGGADTEAFF
TRBV7-2	TRBJ2-2	CASSLGNRDTGELFF
TRBV4-3	TRBJ2-3	CASSPKIMPGGSSSTDTQYF
TRBV6-1	TRBJ1-2	CASSERNRVGTGYTF
TRBV7-8	TRBJ2-1	CASSLVDEQFF
TRBV9	TRBJ2-5	CASSVGGQQETQYF
TRBV4-2	TRBJ2-1	CASSQGAEASGSFNEQFF
TRBV9	TRBJ1-4	CASSVGVRGEVGEKLFF
TRBV12-3/TRBV12-4	TRBJ2-4	CASSLNGKNIQYF
TRBV10-2	TRBJ1-1	CASSDRARTEAFF
TRBV19	TRBJ1-1	CASSSQVNTEAFF
TRBV7-3	TRBJ2-1	CASSLPGSYNEQFF
TRBV20-1	TRBJ2-3	CSATRDREEYF
TRBV27	TRBJ2-1	CASSSSGPAYNEQFF
TRBV11-2	TRBJ1-1	CASSLRQGWGTEAFF